These 4 T cell receptor beta chains originate from one sample sequenced in a study of multiple sclerosis patients with progressive multifocal leukoencephalopathy. The time point was: time of PML onset. Generated by immunoSEQ multiplex PCR, the TCRdb table keeps only in-frame clones and is missing some. The sample includes some 28,000 clones, more than 80% of them seen just once. The material sequenced was PBMCs, taken from a patient treated with natalizumab. The receptor source for this set is a woman aged 25 to 45 with progressive multifocal leukoencephalopathy.

The rearrangement links TRBV6-5 to TRBJ2-7, with unresolved D. This CDR3 has 15 amino acids. Germline CDR1 is MNHEY and CDR2 is SVGAGI. V lost 3 bases and J 0 bases, leaving 12 bases between the germline ends. The chain's CDR3 is CASSYGAPDSYEQYF. In nucleotides, the CDR3 is TGTGCCAGCAGTTATGGTGCCCCGGACTCCTACGAGCAGTACTTC.

CDR3 nucleotides: TGTGCCAGCAGCTCATATAGCGGGAGCTCCTACAATGAGCAGTTCTTC. Amino acids: CASSSYSGSSYNEQFF. The rearrangement uses TRBV11-2 and TRBJ2-1, with 9 bases aligning to TRBD2. CDR3 length: 16 residues. The trim removed 4 bases at V and 0 bases at J, leaving 4 bases unmatched. Germline CDR1 and CDR2: SGHAT and FQNNGV. The full variable domain, completed using reference TRBV11-2 and TRBJ2-1, is EAGVAQSPRYKIIEKRQSVAFWCNPISGHATLYWYQQILGQGPKLLIQFQNNGVVDDSQLPKDRFSAERLKGVDSTLKIQPAKLEDSAVYLCASSSYSGSSYNEQFFGPGTRLTVL.

This clone was seen once. J is TRBJ2-3 and V is TRBV9; TRBD2 matches at 8 bases. The CDR3 is 15 amino acids. The V gene's germline CDR1 is SGDLS and CDR2 YYNGEE. Unmatched junction bases numbered 8, after V lost 4 bases and J lost 4 bases. CDR3 protein: CASSRSGRGADTQYF. CDR3 sequence (DNA): TGTGCCAGCAGCCGAAGCGGGAGAGGGGCAGATACGCAGTATTTT.

J is TRBJ2-7 and V is TRBV6-1, with 7 bases matching TRBD2. CDR1 is MNHNS and CDR2 is SASEGT in the germline V gene. Unmatched junction bases numbered 7, after V lost 7 bases and J lost 1 base. The CDR3 extends over 14 amino acids. The CDR3: CASNKRDESYEQYF. CDR3 DNA sequence: TGTGCCAGCAATAAGCGGGATGAATCCTACGAGCAGTACTTC.